Below, one T cell receptor (beta chain) is given with its context. This specimen comes from a study of blood T cell repertoires in COVID-19. Study-level background: The study drew acute and convalescent COVID-19 samples from the United States, Italy and Spain. T cells, B-cell-depleted T cells, or PBMCs supplied cDNA or gDNA.

The junction had 1 base not matched to a gene; V was cut back by 4 bases and J by 1 base. Germline V gene data show CDR1 as SGHAT and CDR2 as FQNNGV. The CDR3 loop spans 15 amino acids. In the authors' methods: Amplification with reference gene primers provided the estimates of nucleated cell counts. Only in-frame clones appear in the TCRdb table, and some are missing; sequencing was by immunoSEQ multiplex PCR. Clonal size and the V and J genes are those of that table, whereas D and trimming came from the DNA. The sample has about 210,000 clones; 80% are singletons. The sequencing input was peripheral blood. The chain couples TRBV11-2 to TRBJ2-2, with 9 bases lining up with TRBD2. The TCR sequence derives from a woman in her seventies with acute or convalescent COVID-19. CDR3 sequence (DNA): TGTGCCAGCAGCTCGCGGGGGGGGAACACCGGGGAGCTGTTTTTT. Its protein is CASSSRGGNTGELFF.